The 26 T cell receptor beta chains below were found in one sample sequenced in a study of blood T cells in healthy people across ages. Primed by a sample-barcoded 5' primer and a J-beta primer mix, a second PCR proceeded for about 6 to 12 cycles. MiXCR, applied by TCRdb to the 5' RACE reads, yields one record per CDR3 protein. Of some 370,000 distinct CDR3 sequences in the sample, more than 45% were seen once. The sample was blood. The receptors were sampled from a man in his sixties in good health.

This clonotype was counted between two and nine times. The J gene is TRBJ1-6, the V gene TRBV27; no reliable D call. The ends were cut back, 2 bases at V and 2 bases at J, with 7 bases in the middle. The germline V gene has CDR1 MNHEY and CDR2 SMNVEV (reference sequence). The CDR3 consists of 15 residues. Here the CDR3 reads CASSLEGPYNSPLHF. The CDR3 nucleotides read TGTGCCAGCAGTTTAGAAGGTCCCTATAATTCACCCCTCCACTTT.

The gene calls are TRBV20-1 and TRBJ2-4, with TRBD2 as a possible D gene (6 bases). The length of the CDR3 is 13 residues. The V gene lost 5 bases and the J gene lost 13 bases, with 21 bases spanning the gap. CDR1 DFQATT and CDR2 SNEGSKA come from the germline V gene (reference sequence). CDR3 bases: TGCAGTGCTTCTGACAGCCGGACGGGAGAGCAGTACTTC. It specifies CSASDSRTGEQYF.

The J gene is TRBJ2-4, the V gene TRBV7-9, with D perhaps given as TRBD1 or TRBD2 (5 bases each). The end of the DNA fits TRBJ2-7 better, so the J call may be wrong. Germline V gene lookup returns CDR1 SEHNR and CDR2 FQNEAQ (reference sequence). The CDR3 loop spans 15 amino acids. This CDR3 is CASSLGDGSFHEQYF. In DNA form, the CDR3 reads TGTGCCAGCAGCTTAGGGGACGGGTCCTTCCACGAGCAGTACTTC.

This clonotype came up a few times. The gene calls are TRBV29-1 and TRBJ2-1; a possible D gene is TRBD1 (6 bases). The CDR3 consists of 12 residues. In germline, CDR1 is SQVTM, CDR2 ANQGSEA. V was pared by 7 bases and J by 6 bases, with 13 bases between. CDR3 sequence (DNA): TGCAGCGGAGGACGACAGGTCAATGAGCAGTTCTTC. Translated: CSGGRQVNEQFF.

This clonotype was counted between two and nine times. The CDR3 here is CASTPDRRNSPLHF. The CDR3 coding sequence is TGTGCCAGCACCCCAGACAGACGTAATTCACCCCTCCACTTT. The rearrangement uses TRBV6-5 and TRBJ1-6; maybe TRBD1 (5 bases). CDR1 and CDR2 from the germline V gene are MNHEY and SVGAGI. V gave up 7 bases and J gave up 6 bases, with 13 bases separating them. This CDR3 region has 14 residues.

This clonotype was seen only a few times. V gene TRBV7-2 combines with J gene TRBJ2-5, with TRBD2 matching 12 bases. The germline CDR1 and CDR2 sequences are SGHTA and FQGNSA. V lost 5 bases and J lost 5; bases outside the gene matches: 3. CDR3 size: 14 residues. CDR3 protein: CASSTSGRSETQYF. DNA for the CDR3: TGTGCCAGCAGCACTAGCGGGAGGTCGGAGACCCAGTACTTC.

CDR3 region: CASSEVRSSYEQYF. The DNA of the CDR3 is TGTGCCAGCAGCGAAGTAAGGAGCTCCTACGAGCAGTACTTC. The V gene is TRBV5-6, the J gene TRBJ2-7, with D uncertain. Trimming stripped 4 bases from V and 0 bases from J, with 11 bases between. There are 14 residues in the CDR3. Germline lookup yields CDR1 SGHDT and CDR2 YYEEEE. Variable domain in full (rest from reference TRBV5-6 and TRBJ2-7): DAGVTQSPTHLIKTRGQQVTLRCSPKSGHDTVSWYQQALGQGPQFIFQYYEEEERQRGNFPDRFSGHQFPNYSSELNVNALLLGDSALYLCASSEVRSSYEQYFGPGTRLTVT.

The CDR3 here is CASSSRIGQVFEQYF. The DNA for the CDR3 is TGCGCCAGCAGCTCCCGTATCGGGCAAGTCTTTGAGCAGTACTTC. V gene TRBV4-1 combines with J gene TRBJ2-7; D remains unclear. V was trimmed by 5 bases and J by 7 bases, leaving 21 bases between them. The CDR3 loop spans 15 amino acids. The germline V gene has CDR1 MGHRA and CDR2 YSYEKL.

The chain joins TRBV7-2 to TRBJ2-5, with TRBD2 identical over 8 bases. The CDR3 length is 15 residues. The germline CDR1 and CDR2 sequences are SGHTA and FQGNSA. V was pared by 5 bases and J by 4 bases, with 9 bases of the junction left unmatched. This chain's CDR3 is CASSSQPGGGETQYF. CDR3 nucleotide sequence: TGTGCCAGCAGCAGTCAGCCGGGGGGGGGAGAGACCCAGTACTTC.

The CDR3 DNA reads TGTGCCAGCAGCTTAGTGCGGGGACCGGTCGGAGATCAGCCCCAGCATTTT. Its protein product is CASSLVRGPVGDQPQHF. The J gene is TRBJ1-5, the V gene TRBV7-4; D perhaps matches TRBD1 (5 bases). The V gene's germline CDR1 is SGHVT and CDR2 SQSDAQ. Trimming cost V 1 base and J 5 bases, with 18 bases left between them. The CDR3 runs 17 residues. Together with reference TRBV7-4 and TRBJ1-5, the CDR3 gives the full variable domain: GAGVSQSPRYKVAKRGRDVALRCDSISGHVTLYWYRQTLGQGSEVLTYSQSDAQRDKSGRPSGRFSAERPERSVSTLKIQRTEQGDSAVYLCASSLVRGPVGDQPQHFGDGTRLSIL.

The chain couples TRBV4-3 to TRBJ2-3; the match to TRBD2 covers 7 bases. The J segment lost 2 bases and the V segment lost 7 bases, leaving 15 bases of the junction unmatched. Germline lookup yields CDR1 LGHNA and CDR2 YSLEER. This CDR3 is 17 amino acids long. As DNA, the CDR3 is TGCGCCAGCACGGGTGGAGCGGGACGAGACCCCACAGATACGCAGTATTTT. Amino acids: CASTGGAGRDPTDTQYF.

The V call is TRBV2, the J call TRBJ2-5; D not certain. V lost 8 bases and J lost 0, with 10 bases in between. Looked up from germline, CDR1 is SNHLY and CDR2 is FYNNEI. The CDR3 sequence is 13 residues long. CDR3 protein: CASSQNYQETQYF. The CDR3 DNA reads TGTGCCAGCTCTCAGAATTACCAAGAGACCCAGTACTTC. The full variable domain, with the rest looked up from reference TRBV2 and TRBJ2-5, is EPEVTQTPSHQVTQMGQEVILRCVPISNHLYFYWYRQILGQKVEFLVSFYNNEISEKSEIFDDQFSVERPDGSNFTLKIRSTKLEDSAMYFCASSQNYQETQYFGPGTRLLVL.

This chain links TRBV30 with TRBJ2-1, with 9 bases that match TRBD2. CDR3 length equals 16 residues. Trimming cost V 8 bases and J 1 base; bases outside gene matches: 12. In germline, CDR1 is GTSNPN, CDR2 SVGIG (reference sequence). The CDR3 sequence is CAGTGGGGASYNEQFF. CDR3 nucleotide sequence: TGTGCCGGCACTGGTGGCGGGGGGGCGTCCTACAATGAGCAGTTCTTC.

The CDR3 sequence is CASSLDPGQETQYF. The CDR3 region has the DNA TGTGCCAGCAGCTTAGATCCCGGACAAGAGACCCAGTACTTC. V and J are TRBV11-2 and TRBJ2-4; D gene ambiguous. The J call may be in error: the DNA end matches TRBJ2-5 better. Per the germline V gene, CDR1 is SGHAT and CDR2 is FQNNGV. This CDR3 comprises 14 residues.

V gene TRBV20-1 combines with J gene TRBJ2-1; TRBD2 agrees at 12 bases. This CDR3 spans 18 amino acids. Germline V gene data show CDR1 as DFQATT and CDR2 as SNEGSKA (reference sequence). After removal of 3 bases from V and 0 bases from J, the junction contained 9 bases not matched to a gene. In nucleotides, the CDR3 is TGCAGTGCTAGTAAAGGACTAGCGGGGAGGAGCTCCTACAATGAGCAGTTCTTC. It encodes CSASKGLAGRSSYNEQFF.

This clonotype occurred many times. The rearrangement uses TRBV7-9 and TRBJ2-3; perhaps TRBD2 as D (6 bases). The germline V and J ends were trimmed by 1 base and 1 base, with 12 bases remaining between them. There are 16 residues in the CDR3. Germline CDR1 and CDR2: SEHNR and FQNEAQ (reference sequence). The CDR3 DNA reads TGTGCCAGCAGCTTAGATTTAGGCGGGGGCACAGATACGCAGTATTTT. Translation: CASSLDLGGGTDTQYF. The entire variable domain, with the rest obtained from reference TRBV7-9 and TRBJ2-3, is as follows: DTGVSQNPRHKITKRGQNVTFRCDPISEHNRLYWYRQTLGQGPEFLTYFQNEAQLEKSRLLSDRFSAERPKGSFSTLEIQRTEQGDSAMYLCASSLDLGGGTDTQYFGPGTRLTVL.

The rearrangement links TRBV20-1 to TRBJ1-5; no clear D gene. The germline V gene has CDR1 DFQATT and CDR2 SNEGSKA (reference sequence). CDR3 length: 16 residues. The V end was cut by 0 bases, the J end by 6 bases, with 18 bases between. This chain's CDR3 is CSARDLERAVGQPQHF. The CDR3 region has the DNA TGCAGTGCTAGAGATCTAGAGAGGGCCGTGGGTCAGCCCCAGCATTTT.

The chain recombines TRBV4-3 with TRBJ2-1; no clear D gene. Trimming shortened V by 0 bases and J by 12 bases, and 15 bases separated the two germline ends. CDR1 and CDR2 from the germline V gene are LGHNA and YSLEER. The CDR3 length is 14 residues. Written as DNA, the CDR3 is TGCGCCAGCAGCCAAGAATACAGAACAGATACGCAGTTCTTC. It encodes CASSQEYRTDTQFF.

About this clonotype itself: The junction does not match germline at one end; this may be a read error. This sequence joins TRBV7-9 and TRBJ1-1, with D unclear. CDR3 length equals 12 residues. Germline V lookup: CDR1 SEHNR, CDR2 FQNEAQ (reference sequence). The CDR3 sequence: CTSSLGSTEAFF. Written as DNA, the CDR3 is TGTACCAGCAGCTTAGGAAGCACTGAAGCTTTCTTT.

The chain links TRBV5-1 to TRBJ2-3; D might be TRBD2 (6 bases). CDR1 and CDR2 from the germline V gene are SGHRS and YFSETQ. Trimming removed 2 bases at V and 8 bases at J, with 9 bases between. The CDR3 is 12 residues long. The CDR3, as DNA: TGCGCCAGCAGCTTCAACGGGGGTACGCAGTATTTT. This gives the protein CASSFNGGTQYF.

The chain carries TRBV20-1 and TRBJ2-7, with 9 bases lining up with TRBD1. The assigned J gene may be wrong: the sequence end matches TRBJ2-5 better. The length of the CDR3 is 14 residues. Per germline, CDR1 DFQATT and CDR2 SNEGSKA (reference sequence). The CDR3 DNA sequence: TGCAGTGCGGGGGCGACAGGGGGTGTGGAGACCCAGTACTTC. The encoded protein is CSAGATGGVETQYF.

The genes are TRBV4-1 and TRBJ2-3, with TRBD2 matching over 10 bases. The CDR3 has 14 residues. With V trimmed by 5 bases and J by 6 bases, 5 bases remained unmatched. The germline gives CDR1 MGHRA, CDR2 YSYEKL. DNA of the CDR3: TGCGCCAGCAGCTTTCGACTAGCGGGCGATACGCAGTATTTT. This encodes CASSFRLAGDTQYF.

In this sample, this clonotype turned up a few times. The DNA for the CDR3 is TGTGCCAGCAGGAGGAAGGAAGAGTACCACGAGCAGTACTTC. It yields the protein CASRRKEEYHEQYF. J is TRBJ2-5 and V is TRBV5-4; D remains ambiguous. The assigned J gene may be wrong: the sequence end matches TRBJ2-7 better. CDR3 length equals 14 residues. Per germline, CDR1 SGHNT and CDR2 YYREEE (reference sequence).

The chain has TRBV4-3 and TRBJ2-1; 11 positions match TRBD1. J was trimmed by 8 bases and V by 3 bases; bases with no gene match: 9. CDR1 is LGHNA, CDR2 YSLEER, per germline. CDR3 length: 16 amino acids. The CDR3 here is CASSQGTGTGGHEQFF. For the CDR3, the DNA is TGCGCCAGCAGCCAGGGTACCGGGACAGGGGGGCATGAGCAGTTCTTC.

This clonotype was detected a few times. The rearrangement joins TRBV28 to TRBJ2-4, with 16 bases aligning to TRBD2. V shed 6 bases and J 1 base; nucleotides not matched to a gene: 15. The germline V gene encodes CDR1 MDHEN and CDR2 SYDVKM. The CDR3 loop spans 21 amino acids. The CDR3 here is CASSPTTGTSGRAQAKNIQYF. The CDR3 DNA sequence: TGTGCCAGCAGCCCTACTACCGGGACTAGCGGGAGGGCCCAGGCCAAAAACATTCAGTACTTC.

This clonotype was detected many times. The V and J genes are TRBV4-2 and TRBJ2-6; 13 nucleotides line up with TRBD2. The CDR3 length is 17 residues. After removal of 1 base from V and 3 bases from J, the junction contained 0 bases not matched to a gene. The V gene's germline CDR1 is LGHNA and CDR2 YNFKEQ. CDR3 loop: CASSQGLAGGGANVLTF. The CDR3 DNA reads TGTGCCAGCAGCCAAGGACTAGCGGGAGGTGGGGCCAACGTCCTGACTTTC.